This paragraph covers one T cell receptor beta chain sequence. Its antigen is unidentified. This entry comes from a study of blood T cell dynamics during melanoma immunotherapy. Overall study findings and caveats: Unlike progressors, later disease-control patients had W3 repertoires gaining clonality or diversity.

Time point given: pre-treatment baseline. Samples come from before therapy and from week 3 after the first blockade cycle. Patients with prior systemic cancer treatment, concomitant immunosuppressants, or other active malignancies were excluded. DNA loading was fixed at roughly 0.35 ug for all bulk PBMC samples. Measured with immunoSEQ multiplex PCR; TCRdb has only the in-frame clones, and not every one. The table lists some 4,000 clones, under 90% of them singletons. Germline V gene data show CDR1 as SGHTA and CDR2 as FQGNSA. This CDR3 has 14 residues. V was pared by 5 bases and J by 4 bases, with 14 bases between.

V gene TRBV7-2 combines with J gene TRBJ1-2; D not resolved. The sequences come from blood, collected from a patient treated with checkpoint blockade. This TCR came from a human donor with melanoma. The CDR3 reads CASSPLEPPYGYTF. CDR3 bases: TGTGCCAGCAGCCCACTAGAGCCTCCCTATGGCTACACCTTC.